This T cell receptor (beta chain) comes out of a study of shared clonotypes between healthy human individuals (dated by TCRdb to 2018 to 2021). Regarding the complete study: The cohort included three men and a couple of women between 18 and 49 years of age. Different laboratories and diverse techniques were used to prepare libraries and sequence TCR repertoires, to increase sequencing depth and limit assay-specific biases. The study deeply sequenced blood TCR repertoires of five healthy adults to estimate repertoire size and the extent of clonotype sharing between individuals. Leukapheresis yielded between about 0.9 and 8.9 billion PBMCs per donor. For each donor, CD4 naive and CD4 memory were each given three plates, CD8 naive was given two plates, and CD8 memory was given one plate. Study-level results and caveats: Compared with non-shared clonotypes, the clonotypes found in all four sorted-subset donors had higher generation probabilities. When a few donors were compared, the shared fraction of clonotypes was approximately 5% for naive CD4, approximately 3.3% for naive CD8, 2.3% for memory CD4, and less than 0.5% for memory CD8. Because the study included a small number of donors, the genetic and exposure-history diversity represented was limited. Even with the large sequencing depth, rarefaction of the sorted-subset datasets indicated that sequencing was incomplete. Sampling was restricted to blood, and TCR repertoires in tissues likely differ from the TCR repertoires found in blood. Pairwise subsampling led to the expectation that sequencing depth would affect the degree of clonotype sharing among donors. Larger estimated clonotype richness was generally found for naive subsets than for memory subsets.

Inclusive of the bounding cysteine and phenylalanine, the CDR3 is 13 residues long. The read is trimmed to its CDR3 DNA, 39 bases read in frame from base 1. The germline V gene encodes CDR1 WNHNN and CDR2 SYGVQD (reference sequence). A distance of 9 bases separates the germline ends of V and J, which lose 3 bases and 4 bases respectively. Donors were healthy HIV-negative adults with no recently reported acute infections or vaccinations. Every donor was a Caucasian adult living in Nashville, Tennessee, USA. CD4+ T cells were enriched by magnetic negative selection, after which naive cells were positively selected on CD45RA and the negative fraction was taken as the memory subset. Blood was collected by leukapheresis, and PBMCs were isolated by Ficoll-Histopaque density gradient centrifugation and then cryopreserved in liquid nitrogen vapor phase. Analytical flow cytometry was used to check the purity and quantity of each magnetically sorted T cell population. Each sorted fraction had its genomic DNA isolated and then quantified by UV absorbance on a Nanodrop 2000c.

Using the deep immunoSEQ assay, multiplex PCR amplified TCR CDR3 regions from genomic DNA. Extracted genomic DNA from each cell subset was spread evenly across all wells of several immunoSEQ 96-well plates, with each plate serving as a replicate. Each replicate PCR for sorted subsets received around 200 ng genomic DNA, equal to 30,000 or so T cell genomes. Purified libraries were quantified with a Qubit 3.0 fluorometer, sized on a Bioanalyzer 2100, and re-quantified with the KAPA Library Quantification kit. Every immunoSEQ 96-well plate was sequenced on a dedicated single-read 150-cycle Illumina NextSeq 550 flow cell. The original pipeline was this. Because only junctional sequences without quality scores were contained in the immunoSEQ output, filtering matching that applied to full-length reads could not be performed. Sequences were annotated with PyIR, a Python wrapper for IgBLAST v1.9, using IMGT germline references to assign V/J genes and CDR3. Reads with weak V/J assignments (E-value above 1e-6), missing CDR3, stop codons, out-of-frame junctions, or ambiguous translated residues were removed. V3J clonotypes were defined by identical inferred V gene, J gene, and CDR3 amino acid sequence. The percentage overlap between two repertoires was calculated by dividing the number of shared unique clonotypes by the size of the smaller repertoire. Repertoire richness was assessed with RTK rarefaction, the Chao1 estimator, and Recon v2.1 estimates of unobserved clonotypes. Generation probabilities were computed with OLGA for all TCRbeta clonotypes obtained by the gDNA method from several donors. Entries here come from immuneACCESS through TCRdb and include only in-frame sequences with V and J called. Some clones fail to appear in such tables; in the studies checked, an unresolved V gene covers under half of the shortfall, and the cause of the remainder is unknown. V and J calls and clone size are those listed in that table; D and trimming were worked out from the DNA. This sample has approximately 940,000 clones in its table, and approximately 80% of those were observed once. The ten most abundant clones make up approximately 1.5% of the sample.

This clone occurred once. Its cognate antigen has yet to be identified. No base-level quality is on record; no much larger clone is a single base apart. This TCR was sampled from a man between 18 and 29 years old in good health. Sequenced: memory CD4+ T cells sorted from blood. In light of the paper, this sample's cell subset or site label describes: CD45RA-negative fraction. The chain employs TRBV10-1 and TRBJ1-2; confidence is insufficient to name the D gene. The DNA reads as follows: TGCGCCAGCAGTGACGGCACAACCTATGGCTACACCTTC. The resulting protein is CASSDGTTYGYTF.